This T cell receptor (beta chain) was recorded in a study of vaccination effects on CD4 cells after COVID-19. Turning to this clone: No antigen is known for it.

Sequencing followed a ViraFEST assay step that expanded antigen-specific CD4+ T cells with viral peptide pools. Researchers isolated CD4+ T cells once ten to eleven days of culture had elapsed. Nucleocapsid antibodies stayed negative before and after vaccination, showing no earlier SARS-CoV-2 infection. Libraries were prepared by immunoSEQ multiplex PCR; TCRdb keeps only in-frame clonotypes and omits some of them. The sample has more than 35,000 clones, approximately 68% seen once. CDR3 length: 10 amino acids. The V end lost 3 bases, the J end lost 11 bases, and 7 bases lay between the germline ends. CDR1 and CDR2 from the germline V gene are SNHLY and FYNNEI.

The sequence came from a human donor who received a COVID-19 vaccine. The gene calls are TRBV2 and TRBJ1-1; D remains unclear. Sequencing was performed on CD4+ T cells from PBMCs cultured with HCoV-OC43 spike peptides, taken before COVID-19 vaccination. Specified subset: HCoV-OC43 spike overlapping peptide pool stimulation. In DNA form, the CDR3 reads TGTGCCAGCAGTGATTTAATGGCTTTCTTT. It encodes CASSDLMAFF.